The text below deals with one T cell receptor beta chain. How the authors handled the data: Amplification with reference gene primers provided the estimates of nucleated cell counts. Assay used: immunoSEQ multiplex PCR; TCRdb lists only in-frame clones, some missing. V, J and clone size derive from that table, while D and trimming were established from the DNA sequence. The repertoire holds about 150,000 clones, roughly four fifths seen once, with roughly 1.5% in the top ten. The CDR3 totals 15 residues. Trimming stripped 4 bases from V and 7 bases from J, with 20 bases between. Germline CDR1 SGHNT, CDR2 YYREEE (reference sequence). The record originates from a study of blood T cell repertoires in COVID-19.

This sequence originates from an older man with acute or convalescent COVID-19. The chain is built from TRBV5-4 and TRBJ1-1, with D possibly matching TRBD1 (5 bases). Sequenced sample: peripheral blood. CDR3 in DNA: TGTGCCAGCAGCCCGCGGGGCGGCACCCCCGTTGAAGCTTTCTTT. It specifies CASSPRGGTPVEAFF.